This record covers a single T cell receptor (beta chain). The sample belongs to a study of Ad26.COV2.S vaccination and SARS-CoV-2 variants. J lost 9 bases, V lost 3 bases, and 7 bases had no gene match. This CDR3 has 14 amino acids. Germline V lookup: CDR1 SGHRS, CDR2 YFSETQ. Some clones are missing from TCRdb's copy, which holds only in-frame ones; the method was immunoSEQ multiplex PCR. The repertoire holds roughly 500,000 clones, with roughly 89% as singletons. Documented treatment: some 19 received Ad26.COV2.S at low or high dose, single or two shots; 5 received placebo; per-sample allocation not given. Sampling happened 63 days after the first vaccine or placebo injection.

The chain has TRBV5-1 and TRBJ2-1, with 9 bases identical to TRBD2. The sequence derives from a person between 18 and 65 years old who received the Ad26.COV2.S COVID-19 vaccine or a placebo. The material sequenced was peripheral blood, taken in a trial of Ad26.COV2.S vaccine versus placebo. CDR3 bases: TGCGCCAGCAGCTACATAGCGGGGGTGGGTGAGCAGTTCTTC. It encodes CASSYIAGVGEQFF.